This note documents a single T cell receptor (beta chain) sequence. Its cognate antigen is unknown. The germline gives CDR1 LGHDT, CDR2 YNNKEL (reference sequence). This CDR3 is 15 amino acids long. The V gene end was trimmed by 4 bases and the J gene end by 7 bases; junction bases not matched to a gene: 7. This specimen belongs to a study of T cell responses to AZD1222 COVID-19 vaccine. Notes on the study in general: Donors were largely white British and mainly female; clonal diversity was possibly underestimated.

Produced via immunoSEQ multiplex PCR; TCRdb's table is partial and in-frame only. This sample has 250,000 to 300,000 clones, with 90% to 95% found just once. This TCR derives from an adult who received the AZD1222 COVID-19 vaccine. V and J are TRBV3-1 (or the pseudogene TRBV3-2) and TRBJ1-3; 10 bases are a match to TRBD1. The sequencing here drew on peripheral blood, taken 28 days after the second AZD1222 dose. The CDR3 spells CASSPGTGVWNTIYF. CDR3 DNA sequence: TGTGCCAGCAGCCCCGGGACAGGGGTTTGGAACACCATATATTTT.